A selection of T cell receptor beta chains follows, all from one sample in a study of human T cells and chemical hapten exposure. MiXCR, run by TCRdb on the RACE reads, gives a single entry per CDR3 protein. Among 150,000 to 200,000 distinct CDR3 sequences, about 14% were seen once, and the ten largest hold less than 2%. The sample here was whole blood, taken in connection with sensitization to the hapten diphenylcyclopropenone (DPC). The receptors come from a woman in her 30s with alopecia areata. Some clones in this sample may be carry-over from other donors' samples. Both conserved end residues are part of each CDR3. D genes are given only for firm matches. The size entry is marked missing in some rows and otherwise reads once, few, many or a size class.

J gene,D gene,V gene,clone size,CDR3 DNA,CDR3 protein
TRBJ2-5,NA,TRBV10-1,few,TGCGCCAGCAGTGAGGAGGGTACAGCGACCCAGTACTTC,CASSEEGTATQYF
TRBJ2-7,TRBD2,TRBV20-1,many,TGCAGTGCTGGGAGCGGGACCCTCTCCTACGAGCAGTACTTC,CSAGSGTLSYEQYF
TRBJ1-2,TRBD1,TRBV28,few,TGTGCCAGCAGGGGACAGTTTGGCTACACCTTC,CASRGQFGYTF
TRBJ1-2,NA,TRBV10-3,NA,TGTGCCATCAGCCCAGGGGAATTACGAGGCTACACCTTC,CAISPGELRGYTF
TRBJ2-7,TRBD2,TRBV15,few,TGTGCCACCAGCAGACGTATAGCGGGAGGGACCTACGAGCAGTACTTC,CATSRRIAGGTYEQYF
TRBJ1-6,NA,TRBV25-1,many,TGTGCCAGCAGTGCCCGGGCCGGATTCTCCAATTCACCCCTCCACTTT,CASSARAGFSNSPLHF
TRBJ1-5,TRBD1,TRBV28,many,TGTGCCAGCACCCCCCGGGGACAGGGGAGCAATCAGCCCCAGCATTTT,CASTPRGQGSNQPQHF
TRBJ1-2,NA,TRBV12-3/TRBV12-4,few,TGTGCCAGCAGTTTAAACAGGAACTATGGCTACACCTTC,CASSLNRNYGYTF
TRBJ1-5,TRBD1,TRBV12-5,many,TGTGCTAGTGGGTTGCCGGGACAGGTCGGTCAGCCCCAGCATTTT,CASGLPGQVGQPQHF
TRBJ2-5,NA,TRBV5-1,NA,TGCGCCAGCAGCGCTGGGACAAATAAAGAGACCCAGTACTTC,CASSAGTNKETQYF
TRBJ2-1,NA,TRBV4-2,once,TGTGCCAGCAGCCTTTTTCAGGGCGTAGACTACAATGAGCAGTTCTTC,CASSLFQGVDYNEQFF
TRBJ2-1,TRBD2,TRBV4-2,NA,TGTGCCAGCAGCCAAGTCGTTGGCGGGAGGGCCCGGGTAAACAATGAGCAGTTCTTC,CASSQVVGGRARVNNEQFF
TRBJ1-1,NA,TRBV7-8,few,TGTGCCAGCAGCTTAGTGCGGGCAGGGAGGATTGAAGCTTTCTTT,CASSLVRAGRIEAFF
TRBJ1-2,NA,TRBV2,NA,TGTGCCAGCAGGGCTGACTATGGCTACACCTTC,CASRADYGYTF
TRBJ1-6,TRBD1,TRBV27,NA,TGTGCCAGCAGAGGGACAGGGAAAAATTCACCCCTCCACTTT,CASRGTGKNSPLHF
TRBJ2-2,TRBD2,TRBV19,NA,TGTGCCAGCCGGACTAGCGGGAACTCCGGGGAGCTGTTTTTT,CASRTSGNSGELFF
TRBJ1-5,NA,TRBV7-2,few,TGTGCCAGCAGCTTAGTTCCGGGTTCGGGACAGCCCCAGCATTTT,CASSLVPGSGQPQHF
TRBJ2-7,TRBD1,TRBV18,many,TGTGCCAGCTCACCCCTTGGCAGGGGGCGGGACGAGCAGTACTTC,CASSPLGRGRDEQYF
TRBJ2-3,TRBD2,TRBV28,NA,TGTGCCAGCAGTTTAGGGCTAGCGGGAGGCCATACGCAGTATTTT,CASSLGLAGGHTQYF
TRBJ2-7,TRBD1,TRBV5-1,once,TGCGCCAGCAGCGCCGGGACAGGGGCGTCCTACGAGCAGTACTTC,CASSAGTGASYEQYF
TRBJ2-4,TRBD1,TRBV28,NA,TGTGCCAGCAGTTACAGGGGGCCCAAAAACATTCAGTACTTC,CASSYRGPKNIQYF
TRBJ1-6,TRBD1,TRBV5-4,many,TGTGCCAGCACCAAGGGAGGGGGCAGTAATTCACCCCTCCACTTT,CASTKGGGSNSPLHF
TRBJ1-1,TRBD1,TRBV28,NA,TGTGCCAGCAGTTCGACAGGGGCCCCCTACACTGAAGCTTTCTTT,CASSSTGAPYTEAFF
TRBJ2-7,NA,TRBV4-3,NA,TGCGCCAGCAGCCAAGACGCGGGTGGTTACTACGAGCAGTACTTC,CASSQDAGGYYEQYF
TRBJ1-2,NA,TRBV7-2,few,TGTGCCAGCAGCGCTTCCCAAACAGGGTTAAGGGCCTATGGCTACACCTTC,CASSASQTGLRAYGYTF
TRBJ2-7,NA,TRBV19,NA,TGTGCCAGTAGCGGGGCAGGCCTCTTTATCGAGCAGTACTTC,CASSGAGLFIEQYF
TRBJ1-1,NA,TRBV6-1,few,TGTGCCAGCGCAATAAAGGGTGACACTGAAGCTTTCTTT,CASAIKGDTEAFF
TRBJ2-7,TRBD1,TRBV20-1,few,TGCAGTGCTAGAAGGACAGGGGCGAGGTACGAGCAGTACTTC,CSARRTGARYEQYF
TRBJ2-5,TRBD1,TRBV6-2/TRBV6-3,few,TGTGCCAGCAGTTACGCCTATAACAGGGGAGAGACCCAGTACTTC,CASSYAYNRGETQYF
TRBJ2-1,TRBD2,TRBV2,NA,TGTGCCAGCTTTCGGAAGGCTAGCGGTAACCGATTGTCCTACAATGAGCAGTTCTTC,CASFRKASGNRLSYNEQFF
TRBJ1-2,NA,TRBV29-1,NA,TGCAGCGTTGAGGCAGGGACGTACTATGGCTACACCTTC,CSVEAGTYYGYTF
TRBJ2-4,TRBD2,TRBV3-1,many,TGTGCCAGCAGCCAGCTTCCGACTAGCGGGGACCCCTTCACCAAAAACATTCAGTACTTC,CASSQLPTSGDPFTKNIQYF
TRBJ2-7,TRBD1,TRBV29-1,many,TGCAGCGTTGGGACAGGGGCCGAGCAGTACTTC,CSVGTGAEQYF
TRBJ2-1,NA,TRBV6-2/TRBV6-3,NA,TGTGCCAGCAGTTCTGGGGCAGTCTGGTTCAATGAGCAGTTCTTC,CASSSGAVWFNEQFF
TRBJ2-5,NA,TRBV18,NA,TGTGCCAGCTCATATTCGACCCAAGAGACCCAGTACTTC,CASSYSTQETQYF
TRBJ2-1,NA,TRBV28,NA,TGTGCCAGCAGGTTGTTATCGAGCTCCTACAATGAGCAGTTCTTC,CASRLLSSSYNEQFF
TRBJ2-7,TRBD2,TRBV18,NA,TGTGCCAGCTCACGGAATGCGGTTTCAGGACTAGGTGGTCTTGGGTACTTC,CASSRNAVSGLGGLGYF
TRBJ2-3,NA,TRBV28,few,TGTGCCAGCAGTCCACGGGGGGCAGGGACAGATACGCAGTATTTT,CASSPRGAGTDTQYF
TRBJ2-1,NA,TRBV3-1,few,TGTGCCAGCAGCCAAGGGGGAGAGCAGTTCTTC,CASSQGGEQFF
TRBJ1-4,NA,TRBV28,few,TGTGCCAGCTCCTCGCCAGGGGAGAATGAAAAACTGTTTTTT,CASSSPGENEKLFF
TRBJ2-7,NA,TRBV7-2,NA,TGTGCCAGCAGCCCCAGCCGGGTCTCCTACGAGCAGTACTTC,CASSPSRVSYEQYF
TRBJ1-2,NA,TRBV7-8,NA,TGTGCCAGCAGCTTAGCTTTACAGCGCTATGGCTACACCTTC,CASSLALQRYGYTF
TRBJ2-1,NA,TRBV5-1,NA,TGCGCCAGCAGCTTGACCCCCCCCCTCTCGCATGAGCAGTTCTTC,CASSLTPPLSHEQFF
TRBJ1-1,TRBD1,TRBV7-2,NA,TGTGCCAGCAGCCTTTACAGGGGGCCCAATGAAGCTTTCTTT,CASSLYRGPNEAFF
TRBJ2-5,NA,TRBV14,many,TGTGCCAGCAGCCAACAAGAGACCCAGTACTTC,CASSQQETQYF